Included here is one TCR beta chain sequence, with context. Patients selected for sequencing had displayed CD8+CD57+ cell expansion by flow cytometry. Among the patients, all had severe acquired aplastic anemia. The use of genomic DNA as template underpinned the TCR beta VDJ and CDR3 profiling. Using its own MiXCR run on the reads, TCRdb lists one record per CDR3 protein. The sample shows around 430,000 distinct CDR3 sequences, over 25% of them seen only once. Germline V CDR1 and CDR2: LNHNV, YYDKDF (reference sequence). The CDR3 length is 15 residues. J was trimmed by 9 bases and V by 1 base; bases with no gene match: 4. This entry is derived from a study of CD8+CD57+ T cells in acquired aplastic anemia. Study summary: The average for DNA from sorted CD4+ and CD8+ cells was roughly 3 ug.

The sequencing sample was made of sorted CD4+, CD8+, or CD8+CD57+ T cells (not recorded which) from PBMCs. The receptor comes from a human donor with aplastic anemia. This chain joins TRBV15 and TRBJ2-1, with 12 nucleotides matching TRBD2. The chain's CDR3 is CATSRVPGLAGEQFF. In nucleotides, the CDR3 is TGTGCCACCAGCAGAGTACCGGGACTAGCGGGTGAGCAGTTCTTC.